This T cell receptor beta chain was captured by sequencing in a study of CD8 T cells in ankylosing spondylitis. Study-wide findings and caveats: A CD8+ phenotype characterized the disease-linked clones, which were relatively rare in peripheral blood. Disease-linked clones reportedly showed significant enrichment in matched ankylosing spondylitis synovial fluid.

This clonotype occurred a few times. Its matching antigen is unknown. The CDR3 has 13 residues. CDR1 SGHRS and CDR2 YFSETQ come from the germline V gene. Between the trimmed V and J ends, which lost 8 bases and 4 bases, there was a span of 15 bases. For TCR beta, libraries came from quantitative 5'-RACE with molecular barcodes. TCRdb fed the 5' RACE reads into MiXCR, producing one record per CDR3 protein. The sample includes hundreds of thousands of distinct CDR3 sequences, less than 25% of them seen just once. This rearrangement joins TRBV5-1 to TRBJ2-5, with a possible D match to TRBD2 (5 bases). This sequence originates from a female donor with ankylosing spondylitis or in good health (not recorded which). What was sequenced was blood, either unsorted or a sorted T cell fraction (not recorded which). The CDR3 coding sequence is TGCGCCAGTTCCGACGGGGTGCGAGAGACCCAGTACTTC. Protein product: CASSDGVRETQYF.